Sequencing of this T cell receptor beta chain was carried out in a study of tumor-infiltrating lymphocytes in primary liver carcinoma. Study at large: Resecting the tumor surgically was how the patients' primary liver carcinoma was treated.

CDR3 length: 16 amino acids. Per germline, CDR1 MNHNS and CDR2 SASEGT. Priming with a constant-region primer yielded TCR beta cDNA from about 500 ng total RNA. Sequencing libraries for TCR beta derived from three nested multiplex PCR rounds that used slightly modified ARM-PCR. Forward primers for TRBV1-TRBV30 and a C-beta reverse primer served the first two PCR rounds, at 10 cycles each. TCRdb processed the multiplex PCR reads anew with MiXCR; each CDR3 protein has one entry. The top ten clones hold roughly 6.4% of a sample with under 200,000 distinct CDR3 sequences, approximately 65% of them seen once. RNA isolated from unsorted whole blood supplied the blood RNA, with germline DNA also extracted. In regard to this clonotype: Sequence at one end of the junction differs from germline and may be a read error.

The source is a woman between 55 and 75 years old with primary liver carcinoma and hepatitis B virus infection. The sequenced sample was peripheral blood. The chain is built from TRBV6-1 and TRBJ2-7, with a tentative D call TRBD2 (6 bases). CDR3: CTSTLWIGLASDEQYF. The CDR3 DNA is TGTACCAGCACCCTATGGATCGGTCTAGCGAGCGACGAGCAGTACTTC.